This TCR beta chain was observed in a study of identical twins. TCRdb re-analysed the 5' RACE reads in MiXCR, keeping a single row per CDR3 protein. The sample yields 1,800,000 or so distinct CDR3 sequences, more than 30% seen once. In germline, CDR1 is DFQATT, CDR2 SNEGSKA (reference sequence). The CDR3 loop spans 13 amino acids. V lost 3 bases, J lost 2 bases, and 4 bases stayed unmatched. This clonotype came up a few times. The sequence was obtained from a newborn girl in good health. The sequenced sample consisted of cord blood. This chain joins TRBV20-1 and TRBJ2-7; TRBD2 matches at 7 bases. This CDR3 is CSASWEGTYEQYF. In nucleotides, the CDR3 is TGCAGTGCTAGTTGGGAGGGTACCTACGAGCAGTACTTC.